The 24 T cell receptor beta chains below were found in one sample sequenced in a study of cytomegalovirus exposure and HLA in healthy donors (dated by TCRdb to about 2017). The library was obtained by the immunoSEQ multiplex PCR assay. For the multiplex PCR, a mixture combining 60 forward primers for TCR Vbeta segments and 13 reverse primers for TCR Jbeta segments was used. This is the immuneACCESS table as TCRdb keeps it, with only in-frame sequences that have V and J called. A part of the clones is gone; compared with another copy, unresolved V genes explain less than half, and the rest is unexplained. The sample profile shows some 130,000 clones; about 73% of them were found once. The top ten constitute less than 4% of the sample. Sequenced input: PBMCs. Every receptor here comes from a woman aged 25 to 39 in good health and CMV-seropositive.

The chain combines TRBV2 with TRBJ2-5, with D perhaps matching TRBD2 (6 bases). CDR3 length equals 12 residues. V was trimmed by 7 bases and J by 0 bases, leaving 6 bases between them. Looked up from germline, CDR1 is SNHLY and CDR2 is FYNNEI. In DNA, the CDR3 is TGTGCCAGCACTAGCGACCAAGAGACCCAGTACTTC. Protein product: CASTSDQETQYF.

On this clone itself: The sample holds other DNA sequences that translate to the same CDR3. V and J are TRBV4-2 and TRBJ2-7; 7 bases align to TRBD1. Germline CDR1 LGHNA, CDR2 YNFKEQ. CDR3 length: 13 residues. The ends lost 4 bases at V and 5 bases at J; junction bases unmatched: 5. The chain's CDR3 is CASSLGTGDEQYF. In DNA form, the CDR3 reads TGTGCCAGCAGCCTAGGAACAGGGGACGAGCAGTACTTC.

The chain employs TRBV2 and TRBJ2-4; 7 bases map to TRBD1. This CDR3 has 16 amino acids. CDR1 is SNHLY and CDR2 is FYNNEI in the germline V gene. Trimming took 3 bases from V and 2 from J; bases not matched to a gene: 7. The chain's CDR3 is CASSEGTGAPKNIQYF. In DNA form, the CDR3 reads TGTGCCAGCAGTGAGGGAACAGGGGCCCCCAAAAACATTCAGTACTTC.

The chain joins TRBV2 to TRBJ2-5, with 7 bases identical to TRBD2. CDR3 length: 12 amino acids. V lost 6 bases to trimming and J lost 11 bases; unmatched junction nucleotides: 9. Germline assignment: CDR1 SNHLY and CDR2 FYNNEI. The CDR3 nucleotides are TGTGCCAGCAGAGACGACGGGCGGGGGCAGTACTTC. It translates to CASRDDGRGQYF.

This clone was picked up one time. The chain combines TRBV9 with TRBJ2-1, with 10 nucleotides matching TRBD1. Germline loops: CDR1 SGDLS, CDR2 YYNGEE. Trimming cost V 3 bases and J 4 bases; bases outside gene matches: 4. The CDR3 totals 15 residues. As DNA, the CDR3 is TGTGCCAGCAGCGCGACAGGGGGCAAATACAATGAGCAGTTCTTC. Translated: CASSATGGKYNEQFF.

This clone was observed a few times. The chain combines TRBV7-9 with TRBJ1-6; 9 bases are a match to TRBD1. The CDR3 length is 16 residues. The V segment lost 3 bases and the J segment 7 bases; nucleotides outside the gene matches: 7. Germline V CDR1 and CDR2: SEHNR, FQNEAQ (reference sequence). The CDR3 spells CASSLSGTGTNSPLHF. CDR3 coding DNA: TGTGCCAGCAGCTTGTCCGGGACAGGGACGAATTCACCCCTCCACTTT.

The chain joins TRBV6-6 to TRBJ2-7; tentative D call: TRBD1 (5 bases). The germline V gene has CDR1 MNHNY and CDR2 SVGAGI (reference sequence). The CDR3 runs 13 residues. The V and J ends lost 5 bases and 7 bases respectively, with 15 bases between them. The CDR3 sequence is CASSPRQFGEQYF. CDR3 bases: TGTGCCAGCAGTCCGCGACAGTTTGGGGAGCAGTACTTC.

The J gene is TRBJ2-5, the V gene TRBV4-2; D possibly corresponds to TRBD1 (6 bases). Gene TRBJ2-7 matches the end of the DNA better, so the J call may be wrong. Per germline, CDR1 LGHNA and CDR2 YNFKEQ. The CDR3 is 17 amino acids. The CDR3 is CASSQAPGRGQIYEQYF. CDR3 DNA sequence: TGTGCCAGCAGCCAAGCCCCCGGTCGTGGACAGATCTACGAGCAGTACTTC.

This clone was detected only a few times. This chain uses TRBV2 with TRBJ2-7; maybe TRBD1 (5 bases). The germline V gene has CDR1 SNHLY and CDR2 FYNNEI. Trimming cost V 1 base and J 5 bases, with 9 bases left between them. This CDR3 spans 13 amino acids. CDR3 residues: CASSEEGVDEQYF. The CDR3 nucleotides are TGTGCCAGCAGTGAAGAAGGGGTCGACGAGCAGTACTTC. The full variable domain, its missing parts supplied by reference TRBV2 and TRBJ2-7, is EPEVTQTPSHQVTQMGQEVILRCVPISNHLYFYWYRQILGQKVEFLVSFYNNEISEKSEIFDDQFSVERPDGSNFTLKIRSTKLEDSAMYFCASSEEGVDEQYFGPGTRLTVT.

This clone has a single count. CDR3 amino acids: CASRLPRTSGSGELFF. CDR3 DNA: TGTGCCAGCAGACTACCTAGGACTAGCGGGTCCGGGGAGCTGTTTTTT. This chain links TRBV6-4 with TRBJ2-2; 11 nucleotides line up with TRBD2. Germline V gives CDR1 MRHNA, CDR2 SNTAGT. The CDR3 extends over 16 amino acids. After removal of 6 bases from V and 6 bases from J, the junction contained 9 bases not matched to a gene.

The chain has TRBV15 and TRBJ2-5; 13 positions match TRBD2. The closer fit of TRBJ2-7 to the DNA end suggests the J call may be wrong. The length of the CDR3 is 15 residues. Germline CDR1 LNHNV, CDR2 YYDKDF (reference sequence). CDR3 sequence reads: CATSRGTSGNYEQYF. CDR3 DNA sequence: TGTGCCACCAGCAGGGGGACTAGCGGGAACTACGAGCAGTACTTC.

The chain recombines TRBV9 with TRBJ2-7; a possible D gene is TRBD1 (5 bases). CDR3 length equals 15 residues. The ends were cut back, 0 bases at V and 2 bases at J, with 12 bases in the middle. CDR1 and CDR2 from the germline V gene are SGDLS and YYNGEE. The CDR3 DNA is TGTGCCAGCAGCGTAGGTTGGCAGGGTGCCTACGAGCAGTACTTC. This codes for CASSVGWQGAYEQYF.

The chain couples TRBV5-4 to TRBJ2-1; D is possibly TRBD1 (6 bases). The CDR3 length is 16 residues. Germline V gives CDR1 SGHNT, CDR2 YYREEE (reference sequence). Trimming removed 0 bases from V and 6 bases from J, with 16 bases in between. The CDR3: CASSLEGVGIGNEQFF. As DNA, the CDR3 is TGTGCCAGCAGCTTGGAGGGGGTGGGAATTGGCAATGAGCAGTTCTTC.

This chain joins TRBV6-1 and TRBJ2-3, with 8 bases fitting TRBD2. Trimming took 1 base from V and 10 from J; bases not matched to a gene: 4. CDR1 and CDR2 (germline): MNHNS, SASEGT. This CDR3 spans 13 amino acids. The CDR3 sequence is CASSEERRGAQYF. The CDR3 DNA sequence: TGTGCCAGCAGTGAAGAAAGGCGGGGGGCGCAGTATTTT.

The chain combines TRBV5-4 with TRBJ2-1; TRBD1 agrees at 11 bases. The CDR3 is 16 residues long. Germline-derived CDR1 and CDR2 are SGHNT and YYREEE (reference sequence). The V segment lost 3 bases and the J segment 4 bases; nucleotides outside the gene matches: 6. CDR3 sequence: CASSSLRDRGYNEQFF. The CDR3 coding sequence is TGTGCCAGCAGCTCACTCCGGGACAGGGGGTACAATGAGCAGTTCTTC.

V gene TRBV5-1 combines with J gene TRBJ2-5, with a tentative D call TRBD2 (7 bases). Trimming shortened V by 1 base and J by 6 bases, and 16 bases separated the two germline ends. CDR3 length equals 15 residues. The germline V gene has CDR1 SGHRS and CDR2 YFSETQ. The CDR3 DNA is TGCGCCAGCAGCTTGATGGGGGGGGCAGAAAAGACCCAGTACTTC. Translating it yields CASSLMGGAEKTQYF. Combining the CDR3 with reference TRBV5-1 and TRBJ2-5 gives the whole variable domain KAGVTQTPRYLIKTRGQQVTLSCSPISGHRSVSWYQQTPGQGLQFLFEYFSETQRNKGNFPGRFSGRQFSNSRSEMNVSTLELGDSALYLCASSLMGGAEKTQYFGPGTRLLVL.

This chain joins TRBV19 and TRBJ1-1; D gene unclear. The germline V gene encodes CDR1 LNHDA and CDR2 SQIVND (reference sequence). The ends were cut back, 10 bases at V and 4 bases at J, with 16 bases in the middle. This CDR3 is 13 amino acids long. Here the CDR3 reads CATIGRRFTEAFF. CDR3 nucleotides: TGTGCCACCATAGGACGGAGGTTCACTGAAGCTTTCTTT.

The chain links TRBV5-1 to TRBJ1-1; D might be TRBD1 (5 bases). The germline V and J ends were trimmed by 5 bases and 1 base, with 9 bases remaining between them. In germline, CDR1 is SGHRS, CDR2 YFSETQ. The CDR3 sequence is 13 residues long. CDR3 sequence (DNA): TGCGCCAGCAGTCAACAGGCGAACACTGAAGCTTTCTTT. It is translated as CASSQQANTEAFF.

This clone was detected only a few times. The CDR3 here is CASSLDVNEKLFF. The CDR3 DNA reads as TGTGCCAGCAGCTTAGACGTGAATGAAAAACTGTTTTTT. The chain is built from TRBV11-3 and TRBJ1-4; D is ambiguous. This CDR3 is 13 amino acids long. Trimming took off 0 bases at V and 5 bases at J, with 4 bases between the two ends. From germline, CDR1 is SGHNT and CDR2 YENEEA.

The J gene is TRBJ2-5, the V gene TRBV19; D is possibly TRBD2 (5 bases). Germline loops: CDR1 LNHDA, CDR2 SQIVND (reference sequence). This CDR3 is built from 13 residues. V was trimmed by 5 bases and J by 5 bases, leaving 12 bases between them. The CDR3 DNA is TGTGCCAGTAGTTTCCTAGCTGACGAGACCCAGTACTTC. Its translation is CASSFLADETQYF. The entire variable domain, with the rest obtained from reference TRBV19 and TRBJ2-5, is as follows: DGGITQSPKYLFRKEGQNVTLSCEQNLNHDAMYWYRQDPGQGLRLIYYSQIVNDFQKGDIAEGYSVSREKKESFPLTVTSAQKNPTAFYLCASSFLADETQYFGPGTRLLVL.

Comments on this clone: The junction differs from germline at one of its ends, possibly a read error. The chain carries TRBV6-6 and TRBJ2-7, with a weak D call TRBD1 (6 bases). Germline V gives CDR1 MNHNY, CDR2 SVGAGI (reference sequence). The CDR3 totals 13 residues. The CDR3 here is CASTIGQYYEQYF. The CDR3 nucleotides read TGTGCTAGCACTATCGGACAGTACTACGAGCAGTACTTC.

The chain is built from TRBV7-6 and TRBJ1-1; D unclear. The CDR3 has 13 amino acids. The germline V gene encodes CDR1 SGHVS and CDR2 FNYEAQ. Trimming pared 5 bases from V and 7 bases from J, leaving 14 bases between. The CDR3 DNA reads TGTGCCAGCAGCCCAGCAGGATTCGTTGAAGCTTTCTTT. Translation: CASSPAGFVEAFF.

This chain connects TRBV4-3 to TRBJ2-5; D is possibly TRBD1 (6 bases). The V end was cut by 1 base, the J end by 2 bases, with 20 bases between. Germline CDR1 is LGHNA and CDR2 is YSLEER. The CDR3 runs 18 residues. CDR3 sequence reads: CASSQGGLTGWGQETQYF. The CDR3 DNA reads as TGCGCCAGCAGCCAAGGGGGGTTGACAGGATGGGGGCAAGAGACCCAGTACTTC.

The rearrangement joins TRBV5-6 to TRBJ1-2; 9 positions agree with TRBD1. V dropped 4 bases and J dropped 2; count of bases not matched to a gene: 3. In germline, CDR1 is SGHDT, CDR2 YYEEEE. CDR3 length: 14 residues. The CDR3 nucleotides are TGTGCCAGCAGCGTAGGACAGGGGAACTATGGCTACACCTTC. Its translation: CASSVGQGNYGYTF.